These 16 T cell receptor beta chains originate from one sample sequenced in a study of CD8+ T cells in alopecia areata. cDNA reverse transcribed from extracted RNA served as the sequencing template. The assay was immunoSEQ multiplex PCR, and TCRdb's table has in-frame clones only and misses some. The sample contains 110,000 to 150,000 clones, about 59% of which appear only once. Treatment denoted: oral pan-JAK inhibitor, 5-10 mg twice daily. Sequencing used CD8+ T cells sorted from blood, obtained at week 4, from a patient treated with tofacitinib. These receptors were taken from a human donor with alopecia areata.

The table lists this clone with a few counts. The chain carries TRBV2 and TRBJ2-3; 8 bases match TRBD2. The CDR3 sequence is 13 residues long. The germline V gene encodes CDR1 SNHLY and CDR2 FYNNEI. Unmatched junction bases numbered 3, after V lost 6 bases and J lost 4 bases. The CDR3 here is CASRGLASDTQYF. The CDR3 DNA sequence: TGTGCCAGCAGAGGACTAGCCTCAGATACGCAGTATTTT.

CDR3 protein: CASSVERDYYNEQFF. As DNA, the CDR3 is TGTGCCAGCAGCGTAGAACGGGACTATTACAATGAGCAGTTCTTC. The genes are TRBV9 and TRBJ2-1; TRBD2 matches 7 bases. Germline lookup yields CDR1 SGDLS and CDR2 YYNGEE. V lost 0 bases to trimming and J lost 4 bases; unmatched junction nucleotides: 4. The CDR3 spans 15 residues. Full variable domain (outside the CDR3, taken from reference TRBV9 and TRBJ2-1): DSGVTQTPKHLITATGQRVTLRCSPRSGDLSVYWYQQSLDQGLQFLIQYYNGEERAKGNILERFSAQQFPDLHSELNLSSLELGDSALYFCASSVERDYYNEQFFGPGTRLTVL.

Only a few counts were recorded for this clone. This chain uses TRBV2 with TRBJ1-6, with 10 bases lining up with TRBD1. Germline values: CDR1 SNHLY, CDR2 FYNNEI. CDR3 length equals 15 residues. With V trimmed by 4 bases and J by 8 bases, 5 bases remained unmatched. The CDR3 DNA reads TGTGCCAGCAGTGGGCCCGGGACAGGGGATTCACCCCTCCACTTT. Protein sequence: CASSGPGTGDSPLHF.

This clone was seen only a few times. The rearrangement links TRBV29-1 to TRBJ2-1; the D is unclear. Germline-derived CDR1 and CDR2 are SQVTM and ANQGSEA. CDR3 size: 10 residues. Deletions cut 7 bases from V and 6 bases from J, with 7 bases between. CDR3 bases: TGCAGCGGGATCGCCAATGAGCAGTTCTTC. This codes for CSGIANEQFF.

This clone has just a few counts. The chain recombines TRBV10-3 with TRBJ2-3, with D perhaps matching TRBD2 (6 bases). The germline V gene has CDR1 ENHRY and CDR2 SYGVKD. Trimming removed 2 bases from V and 4 bases from J, with 10 bases in between. The CDR3 is 14 residues long. The CDR3 here is CAISEGWEADTQYF. For the CDR3, the DNA is TGTGCCATCAGTGAGGGCTGGGAGGCAGATACGCAGTATTTT.

The gene calls are TRBV7-3 and TRBJ1-2, with 8 bases aligning to TRBD1. V dropped 2 bases and J dropped 4; count of bases not matched to a gene: 9. Germline values: CDR1 SGHTA, CDR2 FQGTGA. The CDR3 has 16 amino acids. In DNA, the CDR3 is TGTGCCAGCAGCTTAGATCAGACAGGGGTCACCTATGGCTACACCTTC. Its protein product is CASSLDQTGVTYGYTF. The entire variable domain, with the rest obtained from reference TRBV7-3 and TRBJ1-2, is as follows: GAGVSQTPSNKVTEKGKYVELRCDPISGHTALYWYRQSLGQGPEFLIYFQGTGAADDSGLPNDRFFAVRPEGSVSTLKIQRTERGDSAVYLCASSLDQTGVTYGYTFGSGTRLTVV.

The J gene is TRBJ1-2, the V gene TRBV30; weak D call: TRBD1 (5 bases). CDR3 length equals 16 residues. From germline, CDR1 is GTSNPN and CDR2 SVGIG (reference sequence). Trimming stripped 3 bases from V and 1 base from J, with 18 bases between. CDR3 DNA sequence: TGTGCCTGGAGAAGCCGGGACTTAGGGGTTAACTATGGCTACACCTTC. Residues: CAWRSRDLGVNYGYTF.

V gene TRBV13 combines with J gene TRBJ1-2; TRBD1 aligns across 8 bases. CDR1 is PRHDT and CDR2 is FYEKMQ in the germline V gene (reference sequence). This CDR3 comprises 14 residues. Trimming at V came to 4 bases and at J to 4 bases, leaving 5 bases not matched to a gene. The CDR3 loop is CASSYGQGGYGYTF. As DNA, the CDR3 is TGTGCCAGCAGCTACGGACAGGGTGGCTATGGCTACACCTTC.

This clone has just one count. This chain links TRBV6-6 with TRBJ2-1, with TRBD2 as a possible D gene (5 bases). V lost 2 bases and J lost 9, with 11 bases in between. The CDR3 runs to 13 residues. CDR1 and CDR2 from the germline V gene are MNHNY and SVGAGI (reference sequence). DNA for the CDR3: TGTGCCAGCAGTTACCAGGACTCGGGTGAGCAGTTCTTC. Its protein product is CASSYQDSGEQFF.

This chain uses TRBV7-2 with TRBJ1-2; 9 bases match TRBD1. The CDR3 spans 14 residues. Germline V gene data show CDR1 as SGHTA and CDR2 as FQGNSA. J gave up 4 bases and V 5 bases, and 5 bases lay outside the gene matches. CDR3 coding DNA: TGTGCCAGCAGCCCGGGACAGGGAGGCTATGGCTACACCTTC. It codes for CASSPGQGGYGYTF. The full variable domain, rest sourced from reference TRBV7-2 and TRBJ1-2, is GAGVSQSPSNKVTEKGKDVELRCDPISGHTALYWYRQSLGQGLEFLIYFQGNSAPDKSGLPSDRFSAERTGGSVSTLTIQRTQQEDSAVYLCASSPGQGGYGYTFGSGTRLTVV.

V usage is TRBV29-1 and J usage is TRBJ2-5; the D gene is possibly TRBD1 (6 bases). The V gene's germline CDR1 is SQVTM and CDR2 ANQGSEA. The CDR3 loop spans 13 amino acids. V was clipped by 7 bases and J by 2 bases, with 14 bases between them. CDR3 region: CSAQQGDQETQYF. The CDR3 coding sequence is TGCAGCGCGCAACAGGGAGATCAAGAGACCCAGTACTTC.

V and J are TRBV2 and TRBJ2-2; TRBD1 aligns across 8 bases. CDR1 SNHLY and CDR2 FYNNEI come from the germline V gene. The CDR3 contains 13 residues. V dropped 9 bases and J dropped 2; count of bases not matched to a gene: 2. The CDR3 coding sequence is TGTGCCAGGACAGGGGAAAACACCGGGGAGCTGTTTTTT. Amino acid sequence: CARTGENTGELFF.

V is TRBV27 and J is TRBJ2-1, with 14 bases lining up with TRBD2. The CDR3 has 19 amino acids. CDR1 and CDR2 (germline): MNHEY, SMNVEV (reference sequence). V shed 2 bases, J shed 0 bases, and the junction held 6 bases outside the gene matches. CDR3 DNA sequence: TGTGCCAGCAGTTTAGGACTAGCGGGGGGTCTGAGCTCCTACAATGAGCAGTTCTTC. It specifies CASSLGLAGGLSSYNEQFF.

The sample holds many counts of this clone. The chain links TRBV6-4 to TRBJ2-1; 9 bases fit TRBD2. V lost 7 bases, J lost 5 bases, and 6 bases stayed unmatched. Germline V gene data show CDR1 as MRHNA and CDR2 as SNTAGT. This CDR3 spans 14 amino acids. The CDR3 nucleotides read TGTGCCAGCACCAGCGGGGGGCCTAACAATGAGCAGTTCTTC. This translates into CASTSGGPNNEQFF.

J is TRBJ2-3 and V is TRBV10-2; 8 bases map to TRBD2. Per germline, CDR1 WSHSY and CDR2 SAAADI. This CDR3 has 15 amino acids. Unmatched junction bases numbered 5, after V lost 4 bases and J lost 2 bases. CDR3: CASSVSGGDTDTQYF. Here the CDR3 DNA reads TGCGCCAGCAGTGTCAGCGGGGGCGACACAGATACGCAGTATTTT.

This clone showed up many times. The V and J genes are TRBV11-2 and TRBJ2-3; maybe TRBD1 (5 bases). The ends were cut back, 2 bases at V and 4 bases at J, with 7 bases in the middle. CDR1 SGHAT and CDR2 FQNNGV come from the germline V gene. The CDR3 runs to 13 residues. Written as DNA, the CDR3 is TGTGCCAGCAGCTTATGGGGCGCAGATACGCAGTATTTT. Its translation: CASSLWGADTQYF.